Listed here are 8 T cell receptor beta chains from one sample, sequenced in a study of T cell responses to AZD1222 COVID-19 vaccine. Data came from immunoSEQ multiplex PCR; TCRdb stores just in-frame clones and leaves some out. In the table there are 95,000 to 130,000 clones, 85% to 95% of which are singletons. Here the sequenced sample was peripheral blood, taken on day 0 of AZD1222 vaccination. All receptors come from an adult in good health.

The chain is built from TRBV4-1 and TRBJ2-5, with D perhaps matching TRBD1 (5 bases). This CDR3 contains 14 residues. Trimming took off 1 base at V and 6 bases at J, with 12 bases between the two ends. Germline V gives CDR1 MGHRA, CDR2 YSYEKL. CDR3 coding DNA: TGCGCCAGCAGCCAAGTGCAGGGCCGCCAGACCCAGTACTTC. This encodes CASSQVQGRQTQYF.

The chain couples TRBV4-1 to TRBJ2-7; 11 bases fit TRBD2. Germline CDR1 and CDR2: MGHRA and YSYEKL. The trim removed 2 bases at V and 5 bases at J, leaving 8 bases unmatched. This CDR3 is built from 16 residues. The CDR3 sequence: CASSQPTSGSRHEQYF. The CDR3 region has the DNA TGCGCCAGCAGCCAACCTACTAGCGGGAGCAGACACGAGCAGTACTTC.

Regarding this clone: The sample carries other DNA sequences with the same CDR3. V is TRBV18 and J is TRBJ2-7, with TRBD1 identical over 9 bases. V was pared by 3 bases and J by 3 bases, with 9 bases of the junction left unmatched. In germline, CDR1 is KGHSH, CDR2 LQKENI. The CDR3 totals 16 residues. DNA for the CDR3: TGTGCCAGCTCACCTCCCGAGACAGGGGGGGACTACGAGCAGTACTTC. This sequence encodes CASSPPETGGDYEQYF. Together with reference TRBV18 and TRBJ2-7, the CDR3 gives the full variable domain: NAGVMQNPRHLVRRRGQEARLRCSPMKGHSHVYWYRQLPEEGLKFMVYLQKENIIDESGMPKERFSAEFPKEGPSILRIQQVVRGDSAAYFCASSPPETGGDYEQYFGPGTRLTVT.

The V gene is TRBV7-6, the J gene TRBJ2-7, with D uncertain. Germline V CDR1 and CDR2: SGHVS, FNYEAQ. The V end lost 4 bases, the J end lost 7 bases, and 14 bases lay between the germline ends. This CDR3 region has 13 residues. The CDR3 DNA sequence: TGTGCCAGCAGCTCTTCGACCGGCAGGGAGCAGTACTTC. Translation: CASSSSTGREQYF.

Only a few counts were recorded for this clone. This chain links TRBV7-9 with TRBJ2-7, with 10 bases that match TRBD1. V was clipped by 1 base and J by 0 bases; unmatched bases: 3. The CDR3 length is 16 residues. Germline loops: CDR1 SEHNR, CDR2 FQNEAQ (reference sequence). The CDR3 sequence is CASSLGDRGYSYEQYF. In DNA form, the CDR3 reads TGTGCCAGCAGCTTAGGGGACAGGGGCTACTCCTACGAGCAGTACTTC.

The V gene is TRBV7-9, the J gene TRBJ1-4; D unresolved. Trimming cost V 5 bases and J 7 bases, with 20 bases left between them. CDR3 length: 16 residues. Germline values: CDR1 SEHNR, CDR2 FQNEAQ (reference sequence). The CDR3: CASSLDLGQWGEKLFF. CDR3 nucleotides: TGTGCCAGCAGCCTAGACTTAGGCCAGTGGGGTGAAAAACTGTTTTTT.

The chain couples TRBV5-1 to TRBJ2-5; TRBD2 agrees at 8 bases. The junction had 1 base not matched to a gene; V was cut back by 0 bases and J by 0 bases. This CDR3 is 15 amino acids long. The V gene's germline CDR1 is SGHRS and CDR2 YFSETQ. Written as DNA, the CDR3 is TGCGCCAGCAGCTTGGGACTAGCGTACCAAGAGACCCAGTACTTC. Translation gives CASSLGLAYQETQYF.

The chain combines TRBV28 with TRBJ1-3; D call uncertain. This CDR3 contains 14 residues. The ends were cut back, 7 bases at V and 4 bases at J, with 14 bases in the middle. Germline assignment: CDR1 MDHEN and CDR2 SYDVKM. DNA for the CDR3: TGTGCCAGCATAGACCCACGGGGAGGAAACACCATATATTTT. It specifies CASIDPRGGNTIYF.